This TCR beta chain comes out of a study of blood T cells in healthy people across ages. Findings and caveats of the study: Significant beta diversity loss was already apparent by age roughly 43, declining roughly linearly.

Together with a sample-barcoded 5' primer, a J-beta primer mix was included in a second PCR lasting roughly 6 to 12 cycles. A template-switch adaptor with 12 random nucleotides tagged each cDNA molecule. Each CDR3 protein gets one entry after TCRdb re-called the 5' RACE reads with MiXCR. Here the sample spans roughly 1.5 million distinct CDR3 sequences, 35% to 45% being singletons. This CDR3 has 16 residues. The germline V gene has CDR1 MNHEY and CDR2 SVGAGI. Germline trimming cut 5 bases from V and 5 bases from J; bases unmatched to any gene: 12. This clonotype was seen a handful of times. Its antigen remains unidentified.

Sequenced sample: blood. This TCR was recovered from a woman younger than 35 in good health. V and J are TRBV6-5 and TRBJ2-3, with 8 bases identical to TRBD2. The CDR3 loop is CASSQIGRATEDTQYF. CDR3 nucleotide sequence: TGTGCCAGCAGTCAAATCGGGAGGGCCACGGAAGATACGCAGTATTTT.